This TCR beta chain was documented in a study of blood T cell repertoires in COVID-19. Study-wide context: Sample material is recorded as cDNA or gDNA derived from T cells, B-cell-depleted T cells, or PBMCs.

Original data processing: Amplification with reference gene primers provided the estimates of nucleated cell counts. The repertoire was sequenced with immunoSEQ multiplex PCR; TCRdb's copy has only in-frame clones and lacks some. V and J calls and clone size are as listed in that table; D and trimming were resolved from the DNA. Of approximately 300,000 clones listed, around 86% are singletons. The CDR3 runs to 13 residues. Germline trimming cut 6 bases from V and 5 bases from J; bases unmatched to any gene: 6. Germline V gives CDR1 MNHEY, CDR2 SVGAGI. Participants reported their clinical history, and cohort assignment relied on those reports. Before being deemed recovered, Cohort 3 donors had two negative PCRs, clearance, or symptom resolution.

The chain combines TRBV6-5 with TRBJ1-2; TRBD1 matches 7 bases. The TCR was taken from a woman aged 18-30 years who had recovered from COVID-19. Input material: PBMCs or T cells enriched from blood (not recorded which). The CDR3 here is CASRNRGFYGYTF. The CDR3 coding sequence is TGTGCCAGCAGAAACAGGGGATTTTATGGCTACACCTTC.